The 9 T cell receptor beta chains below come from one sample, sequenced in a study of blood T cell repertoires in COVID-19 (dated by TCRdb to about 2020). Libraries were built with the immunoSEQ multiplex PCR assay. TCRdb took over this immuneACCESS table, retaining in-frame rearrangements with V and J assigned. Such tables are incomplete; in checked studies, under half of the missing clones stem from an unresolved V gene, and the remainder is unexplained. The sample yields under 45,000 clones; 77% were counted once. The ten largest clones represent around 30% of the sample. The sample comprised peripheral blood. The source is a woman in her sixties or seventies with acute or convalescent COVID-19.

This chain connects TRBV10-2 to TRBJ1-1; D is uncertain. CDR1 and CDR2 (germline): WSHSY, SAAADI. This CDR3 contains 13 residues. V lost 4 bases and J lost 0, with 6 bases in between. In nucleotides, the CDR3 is TGCGCCAGCAGTGGCGCGGTGAACACTGAAGCTTTCTTT. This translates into CASSGAVNTEAFF.

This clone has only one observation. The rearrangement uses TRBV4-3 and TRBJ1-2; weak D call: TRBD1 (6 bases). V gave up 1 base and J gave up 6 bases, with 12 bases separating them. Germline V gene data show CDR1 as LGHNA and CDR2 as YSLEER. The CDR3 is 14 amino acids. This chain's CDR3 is CASSQGARGNGYTF. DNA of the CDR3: TGCGCCAGCAGCCAAGGAGCCAGGGGCAATGGCTACACCTTC.

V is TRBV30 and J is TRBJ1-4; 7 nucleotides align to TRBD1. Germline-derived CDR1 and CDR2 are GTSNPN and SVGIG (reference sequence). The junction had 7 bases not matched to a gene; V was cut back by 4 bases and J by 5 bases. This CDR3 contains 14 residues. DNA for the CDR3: TGTGCCTGGAACCCGGGACAGCTAAATGAAAAACTGTTTTTT. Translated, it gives CAWNPGQLNEKLFF.

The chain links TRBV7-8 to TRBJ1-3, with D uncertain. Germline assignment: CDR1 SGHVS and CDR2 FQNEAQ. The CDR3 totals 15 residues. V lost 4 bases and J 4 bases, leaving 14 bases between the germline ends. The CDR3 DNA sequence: TGTGCCAGCAGCTCCTTAGGTGGAGGAGGAAACACCATATATTTT. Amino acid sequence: CASSSLGGGGNTIYF.

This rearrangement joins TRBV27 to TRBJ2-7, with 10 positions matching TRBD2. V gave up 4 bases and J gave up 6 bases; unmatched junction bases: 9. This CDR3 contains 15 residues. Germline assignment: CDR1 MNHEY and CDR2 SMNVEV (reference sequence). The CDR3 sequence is CASSSALAGVSEQYF. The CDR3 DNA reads TGTGCCAGCAGTTCCGCCCTAGCGGGAGTCTCCGAGCAGTACTTC.

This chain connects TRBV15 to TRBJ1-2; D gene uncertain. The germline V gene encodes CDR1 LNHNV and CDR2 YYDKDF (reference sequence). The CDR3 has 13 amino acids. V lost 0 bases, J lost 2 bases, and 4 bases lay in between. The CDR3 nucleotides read TGTGCCACCAGCAGAGACAGGAACTATGGCTACACCTTC. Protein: CATSRDRNYGYTF.

The CDR3 nucleotides read TGTGCCAGCAGCACCGGGACTAGCGGCCTTAATGAGCAGTTCTTC. Translated, it gives CASSTGTSGLNEQFF. V and J are TRBV9 and TRBJ2-1, with 11 nucleotides matching TRBD2. V shed 4 bases and J 7 bases; nucleotides not matched to a gene: 7. The CDR3 has 15 amino acids. The V gene's germline CDR1 is SGDLS and CDR2 YYNGEE.

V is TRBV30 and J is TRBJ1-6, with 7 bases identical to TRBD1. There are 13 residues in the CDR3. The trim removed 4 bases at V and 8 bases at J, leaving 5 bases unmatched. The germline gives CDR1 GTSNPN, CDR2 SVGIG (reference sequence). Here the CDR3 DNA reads TGTGCCTGGACGACAGGGTCTTATTCACCCCTCCACTTT. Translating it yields CAWTTGSYSPLHF.

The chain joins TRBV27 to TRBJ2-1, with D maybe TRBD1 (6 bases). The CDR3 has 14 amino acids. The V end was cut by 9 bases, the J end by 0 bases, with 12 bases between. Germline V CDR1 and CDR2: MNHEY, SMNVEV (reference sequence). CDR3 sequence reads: CASRDTSSYNEQFF. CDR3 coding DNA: TGTGCCAGTCGGGACACCAGCTCCTACAATGAGCAGTTCTTC.